This T cell receptor beta chain was observed in a study of cytotoxic CD8 clonotypes in ibrutinib-treated CLL. Whole-study results and caveats: In comparison with age-matched healthy donors, baseline clonality was higher and tracked circulating CD8+ T-cell counts.

As for this clone: Its cognate antigen is unknown.

Germline V CDR1 and CDR2: MNHEY, SVGAGI. CDR3 size: 13 residues. J was trimmed by 5 bases and V by 6 bases; bases with no gene match: 3. The protocol was immunoSEQ multiplex PCR, while the TCRdb copy is restricted to in-frame clones and leaves out a portion. Among about 85,000 clones listed, around 79% were seen once. The chain combines TRBV6-5 with TRBJ2-3, with TRBD1 matching over 9 bases. This specimen was PBMCs, taken after 12 months of ibrutinib treatment. This clonotype was sampled from a human donor with chronic lymphocytic leukemia. The CDR3 DNA follows: TGTGCCAGCAGCAGGGGACAGGGAGATACGCAGTATTTT. Encoded protein: CASSRGQGDTQYF.